This T cell receptor (beta chain) was captured in a study of Graves' ophthalmopathy and Graves' hyperthyroidism. For repertoire sequencing, the TCR beta CDR3 regions were amplified from RNA transcripts. HTBI primers were used in a first-round RT-PCR, which preceded a second-round multiplex PCR. TCRdb re-called the multiplex PCR reads through MiXCR, storing one row per CDR3 protein. In the table there are hundreds of thousands of distinct CDR3 sequences, over 40% of which are singletons. This clonotype was counted many times. This CDR3 has 14 residues. The V and J ends lost 5 bases and 3 bases, in that order; junction bases with no gene match: 7. In germline, CDR1 is SGDLS, CDR2 YYNGEE.

The J gene is TRBJ1-2, the V gene TRBV9; TRBD1 aligns across 7 bases. The TCR comes from an adult man with Graves' ophthalmopathy. Sample: peripheral blood. The CDR3 region has the DNA TGTGCCAGCAGTGACAGGGAAAAGGACTATGGCTACACCTTC. Protein: CASSDREKDYGYTF.